The present entry profiles one TCR beta chain with its context. Antigen specificity is unknown. The missing CDR3 end, 3 residues past where the read stops, is filled in from the germline J gene. Trimming left V 2 bases short and J 5 bases short, with 7 bases between. CDR1 is KGHSH, CDR2 LQKENI, per germline. This CDR3 comprises 13 residues. The sample belongs to a study of T cells in women clearing cervical HPV infection. As for the study in general: Case blood drawn at lesion detection; control blood after infection cleared. General study findings and limits: It is unknown whether associations predate infection; no effector/memory or HPV-specific sorting. CIN3+ cases had significantly higher TCR repertoire richness than controls, but evenness did not differ.

The assay was immunoSEQ multiplex PCR, and TCRdb's table has in-frame clones only and misses some. The repertoire shows 30,000 to 35,000 clones; the top ten hold about a sixth. Each participant carried one incident cervical HPV16 infection only. The V call is TRBV18, the J call TRBJ1-5; TRBD1 is a possible D gene (6 bases). Sample: blood buffy coat. The source is a woman between 18 and 70 years old with a cervical HPV16 infection that either progressed to CIN3+ or cleared (not recorded which). The sequenced CDR3 bases are TGTGCCAGCTCACCAGCAGGGGATCAGCCC. Protein sequence: CASSPAGDQP. The CDR3 as a whole reads CASSPAGDQPQHF.